This T cell receptor beta chain originates from a study of CD8+ T cells in alopecia areata. Across the whole study: Twice a day, 5 to 10 mg of oral tofacitinib was administered to treated patients. Study-wide findings and caveats: Higher clonality was seen in lesional scalp than in normal scalp, especially in alopecia totalis/universalis. Tofacitinib significantly reduced both scalp clonality and expanded CD8+ clones among the top 100. For baseline CD8+ expansion, any link to response stays uncertain with one nonresponder.

Described treatment: oral pan-JAK inhibitor, 5-10 mg twice daily. Trimming cost V 5 bases and J 2 bases, with 10 bases left between them. The CDR3 contains 15 residues. Per the germline V gene, CDR1 is SGHTA and CDR2 is FQGNSA. Extraction and reverse transcription of RNA yielded cDNA as the sequencing template. Data came from immunoSEQ multiplex PCR; TCRdb stores just in-frame clones and leaves some out. The sample lists some 120,000 clones; around 63% were seen once. Concerning this clone itself: As yet, its antigen is unknown.

V gene TRBV7-2 combines with J gene TRBJ2-6; D might be TRBD1 (6 bases). The material was CD4+ T cells sorted from blood, obtained at week 4, from a patient treated with tofacitinib. This receptor was identified in a human donor with alopecia areata. Here the CDR3 reads CASSIGGTGANVLTF. The CDR3 DNA reads TGTGCCAGCAGCATAGGGGGTACTGGGGCCAACGTCCTGACTTTC.